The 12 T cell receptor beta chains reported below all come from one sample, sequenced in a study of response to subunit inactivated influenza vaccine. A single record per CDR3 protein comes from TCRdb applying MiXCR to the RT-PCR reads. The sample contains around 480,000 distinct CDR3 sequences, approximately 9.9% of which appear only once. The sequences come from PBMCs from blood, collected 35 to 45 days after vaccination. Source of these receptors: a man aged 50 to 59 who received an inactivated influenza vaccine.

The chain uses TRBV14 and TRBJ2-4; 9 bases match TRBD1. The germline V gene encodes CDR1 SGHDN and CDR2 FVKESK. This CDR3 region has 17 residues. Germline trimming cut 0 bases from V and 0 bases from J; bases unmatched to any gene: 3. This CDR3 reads CASSQEYRGPAKNIQYF. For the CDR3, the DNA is TGTGCCAGCAGCCAAGAATACAGGGGGCCAGCCAAAAACATTCAGTACTTC.

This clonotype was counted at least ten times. CDR3 sequence reads: CASSQDLGGRAFF. CDR3 sequence (DNA): TGTGCCAGCAGCCAAGATCTAGGGGGCAGGGCTTTCTTT. The rearrangement joins TRBV14 to TRBJ1-1; TRBD1 agrees at 7 bases. CDR1 is SGHDN, CDR2 FVKESK, per germline. This CDR3 comprises 13 residues. V lost 0 bases to trimming and J lost 11 bases; unmatched junction nucleotides: 6.

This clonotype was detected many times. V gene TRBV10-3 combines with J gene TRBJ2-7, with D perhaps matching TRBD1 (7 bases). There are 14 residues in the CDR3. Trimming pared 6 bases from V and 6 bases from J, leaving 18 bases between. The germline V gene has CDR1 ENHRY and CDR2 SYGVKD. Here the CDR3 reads CAIRGDSGSSEQYF. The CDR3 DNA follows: TGTGCCATCAGGGGGGACAGCGGGTCATCCGAGCAGTACTTC.

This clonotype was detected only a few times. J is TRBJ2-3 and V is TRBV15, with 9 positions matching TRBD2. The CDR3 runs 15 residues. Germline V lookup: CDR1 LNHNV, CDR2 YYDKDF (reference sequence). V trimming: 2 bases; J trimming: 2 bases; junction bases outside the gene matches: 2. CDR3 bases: TGTGCCACCAGCAGACTAGCGGGAAACACAGATACGCAGTATTTT. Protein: CATSRLAGNTDTQYF.

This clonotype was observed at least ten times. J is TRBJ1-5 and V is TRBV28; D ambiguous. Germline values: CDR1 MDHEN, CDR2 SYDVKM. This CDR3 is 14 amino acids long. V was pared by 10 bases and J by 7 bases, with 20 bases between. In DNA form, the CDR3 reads TGTGCCACTATAAGATCCCAGGTTCGGCAGCCCCAGCATTTT. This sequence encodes CATIRSQVRQPQHF. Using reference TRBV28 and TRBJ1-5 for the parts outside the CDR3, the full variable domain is DVKVTQSSRYLVKRTGEKVFLECVQDMDHENMFWYRQDPGLGLRLIYFSYDVKMKEKGDIPEGYSVSREKKERFSLILESASTNQTSMYLCATIRSQVRQPQHFGDGTRLSIL.

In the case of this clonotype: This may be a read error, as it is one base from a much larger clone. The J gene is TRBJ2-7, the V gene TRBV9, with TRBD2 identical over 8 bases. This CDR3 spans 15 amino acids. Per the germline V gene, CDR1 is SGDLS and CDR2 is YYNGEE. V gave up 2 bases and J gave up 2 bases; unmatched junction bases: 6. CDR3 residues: CASSVGISGAYEQYF. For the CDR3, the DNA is TGTGCCAGCAGCGTCGGGATTAGCGGGGCCTACGAGCAGTACTTC.

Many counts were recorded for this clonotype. The CDR3 DNA sequence: TGTGCCAGCAGTGGCCGGGACAGTTATGGCTACACCTTC. This gives the protein CASSGRDSYGYTF. The chain combines TRBV6-1 with TRBJ1-2, with 7 bases lining up with TRBD1. The CDR3 is 13 residues long. V lost 4 bases and J lost 5; bases outside the gene matches: 4. Per germline, CDR1 MNHNS and CDR2 SASEGT.

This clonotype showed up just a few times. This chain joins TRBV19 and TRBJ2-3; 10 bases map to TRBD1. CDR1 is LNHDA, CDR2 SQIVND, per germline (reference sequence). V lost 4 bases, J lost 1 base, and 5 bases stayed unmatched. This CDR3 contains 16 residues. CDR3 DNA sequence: TGTGCCAGTAGTACCGACAGGGGGCACGGCACAGATACGCAGTATTTT. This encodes CASSTDRGHGTDTQYF.

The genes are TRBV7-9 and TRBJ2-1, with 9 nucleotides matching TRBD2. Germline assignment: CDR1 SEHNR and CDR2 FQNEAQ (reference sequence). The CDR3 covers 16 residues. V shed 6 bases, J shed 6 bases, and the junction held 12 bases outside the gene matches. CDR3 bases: TGTGCCAGCAGACCAGGCGTAGCGGGAGTAGGCAATGAGCAGTTCTTC. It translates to CASRPGVAGVGNEQFF.

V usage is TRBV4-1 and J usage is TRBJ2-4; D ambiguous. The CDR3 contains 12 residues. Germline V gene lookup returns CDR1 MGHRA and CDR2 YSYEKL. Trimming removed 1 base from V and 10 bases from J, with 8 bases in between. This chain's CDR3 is CASSQGGVIQYF. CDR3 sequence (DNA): TGCGCCAGCAGCCAAGGGGGTGTAATTCAGTACTTC.

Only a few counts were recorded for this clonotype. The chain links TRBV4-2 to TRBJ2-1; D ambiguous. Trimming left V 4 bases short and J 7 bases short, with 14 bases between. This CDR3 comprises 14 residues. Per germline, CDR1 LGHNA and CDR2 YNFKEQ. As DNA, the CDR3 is TGTGCCAGCAGCCGAACAATGGACGAGAATGAGCAGTTCTTC. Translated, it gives CASSRTMDENEQFF.

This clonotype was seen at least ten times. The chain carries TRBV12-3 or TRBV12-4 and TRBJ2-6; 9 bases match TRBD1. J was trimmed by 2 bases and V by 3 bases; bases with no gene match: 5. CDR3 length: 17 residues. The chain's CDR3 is CASSFYRGRAGANVLTF. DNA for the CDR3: TGTGCCAGCAGTTTTTACAGGGGGCGAGCTGGGGCCAACGTCCTGACTTTC.